This T cell receptor (beta chain) was recovered during a study of cytomegalovirus exposure and HLA in healthy donors. The wider study: Genotyping of 400 or so donors showed that 65% to 90% belonged to the Caucasian-associated ancestry cluster. Study observations and caveats: Presence/absence analyses rested on an assumption that sequencing depth was roughly uniform across donors. According to a later analysis, donors in an Asian-associated ancestry cluster reportedly had fewer N-insertions than the roughly 630-donor mean. Among CMV-associated TCR beta chains, most appeared HLA-restricted in a later analysis.

Worth noting for this clone: Its antigen is as yet unknown.

It was with 60 Vbeta and 13 Jbeta primers that the PCR ran. Produced via immunoSEQ multiplex PCR; TCRdb's table is partial and in-frame only. The sample yields over 150,000 clones, 84% seen once. V trimming: 7 bases; J trimming: 0 bases; junction bases outside the gene matches: 10. From germline, CDR1 is LNHDA and CDR2 SQIVND (reference sequence). The CDR3 is 17 residues long. Sequencing used PBMCs. The V and J genes are TRBV19 and TRBJ2-1; TRBD2 matches 9 bases. The sequence was collected from a boy aged 2 to 10 in good health and CMV-seronegative. The CDR3 DNA follows: TGTGCCAGTACTCAGGCTAGCGGGACTTACTCCTACAATGAGCAGTTCTTC. This codes for CASTQASGTYSYNEQFF.